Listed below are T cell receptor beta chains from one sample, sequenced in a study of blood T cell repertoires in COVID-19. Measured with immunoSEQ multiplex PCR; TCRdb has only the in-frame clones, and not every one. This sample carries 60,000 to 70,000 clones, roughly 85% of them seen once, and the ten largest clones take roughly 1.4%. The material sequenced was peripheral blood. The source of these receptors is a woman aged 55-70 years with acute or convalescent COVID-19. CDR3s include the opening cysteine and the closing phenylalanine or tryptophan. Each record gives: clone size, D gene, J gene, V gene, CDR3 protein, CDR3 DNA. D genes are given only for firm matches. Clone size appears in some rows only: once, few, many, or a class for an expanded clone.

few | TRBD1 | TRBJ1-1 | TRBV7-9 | CASRRTGGDTEAFF | TGTGCCAGTCGGCGAACAGGGGGAGACACTGAAGCTTTCTTT
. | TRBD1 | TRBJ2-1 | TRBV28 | CASSPGDSLGNEQFF | TGTGCCAGCAGTCCCGGGGACAGTTTGGGCAATGAGCAGTTCTTC
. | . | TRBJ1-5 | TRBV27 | CASSLRDSHNQPQHF | TGTGCCAGCAGTTTAAGAGACAGTCACAATCAGCCCCAGCATTTT
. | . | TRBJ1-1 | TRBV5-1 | CASTTTVGTEAFF | TGCGCCAGCACTACGACAGTCGGGACTGAAGCTTTCTTT
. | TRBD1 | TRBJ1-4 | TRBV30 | CALSGQGTLPHEKLFF | TGTGCCCTCTCCGGACAGGGAACACTCCCTCATGAAAAACTGTTTTTT
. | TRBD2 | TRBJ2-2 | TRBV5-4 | CASSSASGAGELFF | TGTGCCAGCAGCTCGGCTAGCGGGGCCGGGGAGCTGTTTTTT
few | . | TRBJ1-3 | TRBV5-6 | CASSLRGVHSGNTIYF | TGTGCCAGCAGCTTGAGAGGCGTACACTCTGGAAACACCATATATTTT
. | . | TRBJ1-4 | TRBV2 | CASSEGLRVFF | TGTGCCAGCAGTGAAGGCCTCCGGGTGTTTTTT
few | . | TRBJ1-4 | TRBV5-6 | CASSSDNSDEKLFF | TGTGCCAGCAGCTCCGACAATTCGGATGAAAAACTGTTTTTT
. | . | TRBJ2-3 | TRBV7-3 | CASSFLGGTDTQYF | TGTGCCAGCAGCTTCCTGGGCGGCACAGATACGCAGTATTTT
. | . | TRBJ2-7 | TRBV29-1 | CSVRSPATYEQYF | TGCAGCGTCCGGTCCCCCGCTACCTACGAGCAGTACTTC
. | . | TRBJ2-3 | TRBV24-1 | CATSDSSALDPTQYF | TGTGCCACCAGTGATTCGTCCGCCCTAGATCCTACGCAGTATTTT
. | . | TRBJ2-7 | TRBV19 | CASSQGGYSYEQYF | TGTGCCAGTAGTCAGGGGGGATACTCCTACGAGCAGTACTTC
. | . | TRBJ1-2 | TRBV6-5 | CATVRAGRFPYGYTF | TGTGCCACGGTTCGGGCAGGGCGATTCCCTTATGGCTACACCTTC
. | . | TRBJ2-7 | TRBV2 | CASSERGLKSTYEQYF | TGTGCCAGCAGTGAAAGAGGGCTTAAAAGTACCTACGAGCAGTACTTC
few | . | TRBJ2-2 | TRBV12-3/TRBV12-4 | CASSSTGELFF | TGTGCCAGCAGTTCAACCGGGGAGCTGTTTTTT
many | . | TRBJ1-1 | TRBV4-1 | CASSQAGKAFF | TGCGCCAGCAGCCAAGCGGGGAAGGCTTTCTTT
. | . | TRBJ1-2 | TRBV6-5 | CSKPRVVTMLRSTF | TGTTCCAAACCTCGGGTGGTAACTATGTTGAGGTCCACCTTC
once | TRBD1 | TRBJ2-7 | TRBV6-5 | CASSPQGGSYEQYF | TGTGCCAGCAGCCCACAGGGGGGATCCTACGAGCAGTACTTC
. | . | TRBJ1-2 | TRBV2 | CASSEELYGYTF | TGTGCCAGCAGTGAAGAACTCTATGGCTACACCTTC
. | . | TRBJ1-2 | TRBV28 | CASSSYRVSFLYGYTF | TGTGCCAGCAGTAGCTACAGGGTCTCCTTTCTCTATGGCTACACCTTC
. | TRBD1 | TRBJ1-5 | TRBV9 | CASSGSGTDNQPQHF | TGTGCCAGCAGCGGATCCGGGACAGACAATCAGCCCCAGCATTTT
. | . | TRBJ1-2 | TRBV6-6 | CASSPQSGFANYGYTF | TGTGCCAGCAGCCCGCAGTCGGGTTTCGCTAACTATGGCTACACCTTC
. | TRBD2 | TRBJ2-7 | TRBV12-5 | CASGKSVGGRASSYEQYF | TGTGCTAGCGGAAAGTCGGTTGGCGGGAGGGCCAGTTCCTACGAGCAGTACTTC
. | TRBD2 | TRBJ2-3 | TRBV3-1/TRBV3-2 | CASSQGTSGSYTQYF | TGTGCCAGCAGCCAAGGGACTAGCGGGAGTTATACGCAGTATTTT
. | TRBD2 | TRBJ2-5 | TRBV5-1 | CASSFLGGTSTTETQYF | TGCGCCAGCAGCTTCCTCGGGGGGACGTCCACTACAGAGACCCAGTACTTC
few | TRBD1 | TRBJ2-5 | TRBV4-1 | CASSQSTGARQTQYF | TGCGCCAGCAGCCAGTCCACAGGGGCGAGGCAGACCCAGTACTTC
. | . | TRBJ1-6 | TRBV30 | CAWRRRERTYNSPLHF | TGTGCCTGGAGACGAAGGGAGAGAACCTATAATTCACCCCTCCACTTT
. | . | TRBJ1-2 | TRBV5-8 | CASSLEHRPYGYTF | TGTGCCAGCAGCTTGGAACACAGACCCTATGGCTACACCTTC
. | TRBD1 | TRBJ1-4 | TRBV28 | CASRGAGGLNEKLFF | TGTGCCAGCAGGGGGGCAGGGGGCCTTAATGAAAAACTGTTTTTT
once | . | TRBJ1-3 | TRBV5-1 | CASSLAGSSGNTIYF | TGCGCCAGCAGCTTGGCCGGGAGCTCTGGAAACACCATATATTTT